The entry that follows covers one T cell receptor (beta chain) sequence. The data are from a study of shared clonotypes between healthy human individuals. Generated by immunoSEQ multiplex PCR, the TCRdb table keeps only in-frame clones and is missing some. The table has about 1 million clones, around 74% seen once; the top ten hold about 1.5%. This CDR3 contains 14 residues. The germline V gene has CDR1 SEHNR and CDR2 FQNEAQ (reference sequence). Trimming removed 1 base from V and 7 bases from J, with 14 bases in between. Specimen: memory CD4+ T cells sorted from blood. Stated subset: CD45RA-negative fraction. This sequence was found in a man between 18 and 29 years old in good health. The rearrangement joins TRBV7-9 to TRBJ2-7; the D gene is possibly TRBD2 (6 bases). The CDR3 loop is CASSLGGTRKEQYF. The CDR3 coding sequence is TGTGCCAGCAGCTTAGGGGGGACTCGTAAGGAGCAGTACTTC. Full variable domain (remainder filled in from reference TRBV7-9 and TRBJ2-7): DTGVSQNPRHKITKRGQNVTFRCDPISEHNRLYWYRQTLGQGPEFLTYFQNEAQLEKSRLLSDRFSAERPKGSFSTLEIQRTEQGDSAMYLCASSLGGTRKEQYFGPGTRLTVT.